These 23 T cell receptor beta chains came from one sample sequenced in a study of memory CD4+ T cells and cytomegalovirus serostatus. The sort gate was single viable CD3+CD4+CD8-CD45RO+ cells for memory CD4+ T cells. Method: immunoSEQ multiplex PCR; TCRdb's copy keeps in-frame clones and lacks some. The sample consists of about 58,000 clones, more than 65% of them appearing once. The sequenced material came from memory CD4+ T cells from blood. These receptors were collected from an adult in good health and CMV-seronegative. Some clones in this sample may be carry-over from other donors' samples.

V usage is TRBV7-2 and J usage is TRBJ2-7; D gene uncertain. Trimming cost V 5 bases and J 6 bases, with 17 bases left between them. There are 14 residues in the CDR3. Germline CDR1 SGHTA, CDR2 FQGNSA. This CDR3 reads CASSPWAAQLEQYF. CDR3 nucleotides: TGTGCCAGCAGCCCATGGGCTGCGCAGCTCGAGCAGTACTTC. Full variable domain (missing parts from reference TRBV7-2 and TRBJ2-7): GAGVSQSPSNKVTEKGKDVELRCDPISGHTALYWYRQSLGQGLEFLIYFQGNSAPDKSGLPSDRFSAERTGGSVSTLTIQRTQQEDSAVYLCASSPWAAQLEQYFGPGTRLTVT.

This chain uses TRBV29-1 with TRBJ2-7, with 11 bases fitting TRBD1. The V segment lost 6 bases and the J segment 4 bases; nucleotides outside the gene matches: 2. This CDR3 is 12 amino acids long. CDR1 and CDR2 from the germline V gene are SQVTM and ANQGSEA. As DNA, the CDR3 is TGCAGCGTGGGGACAGGGGGGTACGAGCAGTACTTC. Encoded protein: CSVGTGGYEQYF.

This clone occurred once. The chain is built from TRBV5-1 and TRBJ2-3; the match to TRBD1 covers 7 bases. The V and J ends lost 2 bases and 6 bases, in that order; junction bases with no gene match: 3. The CDR3 contains 13 residues. Germline CDR1 SGHRS, CDR2 YFSETQ. CDR3 nucleotide sequence: TGCGCCAGCAGCTTAGGGGGCGAGGATACGCAGTATTTT. It is translated as CASSLGGEDTQYF. Full variable domain (missing parts from reference TRBV5-1 and TRBJ2-3): KAGVTQTPRYLIKTRGQQVTLSCSPISGHRSVSWYQQTPGQGLQFLFEYFSETQRNKGNFPGRFSGRQFSNSRSEMNVSTLELGDSALYLCASSLGGEDTQYFGPGTRLTVL.

The chain uses TRBV4-2 and TRBJ1-2; D possibly corresponds to TRBD1 (5 bases). The ends were cut back, 0 bases at V and 2 bases at J, with 7 bases in the middle. Germline CDR1 LGHNA, CDR2 YNFKEQ. The CDR3 length is 14 residues. The CDR3 region has the DNA TGTGCCAGCAGCCAAGATTGGGGGAACTATGGCTACACCTTC. Its translation: CASSQDWGNYGYTF.

The chain is built from TRBV6-6 and TRBJ1-5, with D unclear. Trimming left V 0 bases short and J 9 bases short, with 12 bases between. CDR3 size: 14 residues. Per the germline V gene, CDR1 is MNHNY and CDR2 is SVGAGI (reference sequence). CDR3 coding DNA: TGTGCCAGCAGTTACTCATCGGACCGAGGGCCCCAGCATTTT. Its translation is CASSYSSDRGPQHF.

The chain combines TRBV27 with TRBJ1-5; unclear D gene. The CDR3 is 15 amino acids. V was shortened by 5 bases and J by 3 bases, with 14 bases between the two germline ends. Germline CDR1 MNHEY, CDR2 SMNVEV (reference sequence). CDR3 residues: CASSPYDGLNQPQHF. For the CDR3, the DNA is TGTGCCAGCAGTCCTTACGACGGTCTCAATCAGCCCCAGCATTTT.

The CDR3 is CASSLEGGDSSPLHF. CDR3 coding DNA: TGTGCCAGCAGTCTAGAGGGGGGAGACAGTTCACCCCTCCACTTT. V usage is TRBV28 and J usage is TRBJ1-6; D may be TRBD1 (6 bases). The CDR3 runs 15 residues. The germline CDR1 and CDR2 sequences are MDHEN and SYDVKM. The V end was cut by 5 bases, the J end by 9 bases, with 17 bases between.

This sequence joins TRBV7-8 and TRBJ2-3, with D uncertain. The V gene lost 2 bases and the J gene lost 1 base, with 10 bases spanning the gap. Germline-derived CDR1 and CDR2 are SGHVS and FQNEAQ. This CDR3 is 15 amino acids long. CDR3 coding DNA: TGTGCCAGCAGCTTATCGGGCACCCGCACAGATACGCAGTATTTT. Its protein product is CASSLSGTRTDTQYF.

This clone came up a few times. V gene TRBV30 combines with J gene TRBJ1-4, with D unresolved. Germline CDR1 is GTSNPN and CDR2 is SVGIG (reference sequence). CDR3 size: 14 residues. The V end was cut by 0 bases, the J end by 1 base, with 6 bases between. CDR3 sequence reads: CAWSVLGTNEKLFF. As DNA, the CDR3 is TGTGCCTGGAGTGTATTGGGAACTAATGAAAAACTGTTTTTT.

The chain recombines TRBV7-2 with TRBJ1-6, with no clear D. The V end lost 3 bases, the J end lost 6 bases, and 12 bases lay between the germline ends. The CDR3 is 15 residues long. The germline V gene encodes CDR1 SGHTA and CDR2 FQGNSA. The CDR3 DNA reads as TGTGCCAGCAGCTTCCCGGGAACCCCTAATTCACCCCTCCACTTT. It yields the protein CASSFPGTPNSPLHF.

The genes are TRBV5-1 and TRBJ2-3, with 10 positions matching TRBD1. With 4 bases clipped from V and 4 bases from J, the junction kept 6 bases outside the gene matches. Germline V CDR1 and CDR2: SGHRS, YFSETQ. This CDR3 has 15 residues. As DNA, the CDR3 is TGCGCCAGCAGCCGGGGGGACAGGGGTTCAGATACGCAGTATTTT. As protein: CASSRGDRGSDTQYF.

The chain recombines TRBV6-5 with TRBJ2-2; 8 nucleotides align to TRBD1. Losses at the gene ends were 6 bases for V and 0 bases for J; bases not matched to a gene: 3. This CDR3 is 15 amino acids long. The germline CDR1 and CDR2 sequences are MNHEY and SVGAGI. The CDR3 nucleotides read TGTGCCAGCAGACGACAGGGGTCGAACACCGGGGAGCTGTTTTTT. It is translated as CASRRQGSNTGELFF.

V and J are TRBV27 and TRBJ2-7, with 7 bases lining up with TRBD1. Germline values: CDR1 MNHEY, CDR2 SMNVEV (reference sequence). V lost 6 bases, J lost 3 bases, and 8 bases stayed unmatched. CDR3 size: 14 residues. CDR3 amino acids: CASSLNRGGYEQYF. CDR3 nucleotides: TGTGCCAGCAGCCTAAACAGGGGTGGCTACGAGCAGTACTTC.

This chain links TRBV29-1 with TRBJ1-1; D call uncertain. The germline CDR1 and CDR2 sequences are SQVTM and ANQGSEA. There are 13 residues in the CDR3. Trimming took off 4 bases at V and 0 bases at J, with 9 bases between the two ends. This chain's CDR3 is CSVARPLNTEAFF. CDR3 coding DNA: TGCAGCGTTGCTCGCCCTCTGAACACTGAAGCTTTCTTT.

This clone has a handful of counts. The genes are TRBV29-1 and TRBJ1-1; D remains ambiguous. V was cut by 4 bases and J by 1 base, with 10 bases left in between. There are 13 residues in the CDR3. CDR1 and CDR2 (germline): SQVTM, ANQGSEA. CDR3 DNA sequence: TGCAGCGTTGTTCACACCACGAACACTGAAGCTTTCTTT. Its translation: CSVVHTTNTEAFF.

The chain uses TRBV11-2 and TRBJ2-4; D is unclear. Trimming took off 2 bases at V and 8 bases at J, with 10 bases between the two ends. CDR3 length equals 13 residues. Germline CDR1 SGHAT, CDR2 FQNNGV. The CDR3 DNA follows: TGTGCCAGCAGCTTAACCCTGAGGTACATTCAGTACTTC. Translated: CASSLTLRYIQYF.

The genes are TRBV5-3 and TRBJ1-1; D ambiguous. TRBV5-3 has ORF status, its function being uncertain. The germline V and J ends were trimmed by 5 bases and 1 base, with 12 bases remaining between them. CDR3 length: 14 residues. In DNA, the CDR3 is TGTGCCAGAAGGCGGCCCCCCCAGAACACTGAAGCTTTCTTT. Protein sequence: CARRRPPQNTEAFF.

The J gene is TRBJ2-1, the V gene TRBV11-3, with 8 bases lining up with TRBD2. The V gene end was trimmed by 3 bases and the J gene end by 0 bases; junction bases not matched to a gene: 1. This CDR3 region has 15 residues. Germline CDR1 SGHNT, CDR2 YENEEA. Here the CDR3 reads CASSLRGASYNEQFF. CDR3 bases: TGTGCCAGCAGCTTGCGGGGGGCCTCCTACAATGAGCAGTTCTTC. The whole variable domain, filled in from reference TRBV11-3 and TRBJ2-1, reads EAGVVQSPRYKIIEKKQPVAFWCNPISGHNTLYWYLQNLGQGPELLIRYENEEAVDDSQLPKDRFSAERLKGVDSTLKIQPAELGDSAVYLCASSLRGASYNEQFFGPGTRLTVL.

The rearrangement links TRBV6-6 to TRBJ2-7, with D hard to call. The CDR3 is 11 residues long. Per the germline V gene, CDR1 is MNHNY and CDR2 is SVGAGI (reference sequence). Trimming cost V 2 bases and J 5 bases, with 4 bases left between them. DNA for the CDR3: TGTGCCAGCAGTTACGTAGACGAGCAGTACTTC. This encodes CASSYVDEQYF.

V gene TRBV28 combines with J gene TRBJ1-2; D possibly corresponds to TRBD1 (6 bases). Germline CDR1 reads MDHEN; CDR2 reads SYDVKM. This CDR3 has 18 amino acids. Trimming removed 7 bases at V and 0 bases at J, with 24 bases between. The CDR3 is CASKGTGRGPLANYGYTF. For the CDR3, the DNA is TGTGCCAGCAAGGGAACAGGGCGCGGGCCCTTAGCTAACTATGGCTACACCTTC.

Only one count was recorded for this clone. The CDR3 region is CASSHGRGTNEQFF. The DNA of the CDR3 is TGCGCCAGCAGCCATGGAAGAGGGACCAATGAGCAGTTCTTC. The chain is built from TRBV5-1 and TRBJ2-1; D is possibly TRBD1 or TRBD2 (5 bases each). This CDR3 has 14 residues. V lost 4 bases, J lost 6 bases, and 14 bases lay in between. Germline V gene lookup returns CDR1 SGHRS and CDR2 YFSETQ.

J is TRBJ2-5 and V is TRBV30; D is possibly TRBD2 (5 bases). V lost 2 bases to trimming and J lost 7 bases, with 14 bases between them. The CDR3 loop spans 13 amino acids. Per the germline V gene, CDR1 is GTSNPN and CDR2 is SVGIG (reference sequence). The CDR3 DNA follows: TGTGCCTGGAGTCAAGCGGCTCTCGGGACCCAGTACTTC. Its protein is CAWSQAALGTQYF.

The chain employs TRBV6-1 and TRBJ2-2, with no clear D. The CDR3 spans 15 residues. Germline V gene data show CDR1 as MNHNS and CDR2 as SASEGT. V was clipped by 4 bases and J by 1 base, with 10 bases between them. The CDR3 nucleotides read TGTGCCAGCAGTGTGACGGACGTGAACACCGGGGAGCTGTTTTTT. Protein: CASSVTDVNTGELFF.